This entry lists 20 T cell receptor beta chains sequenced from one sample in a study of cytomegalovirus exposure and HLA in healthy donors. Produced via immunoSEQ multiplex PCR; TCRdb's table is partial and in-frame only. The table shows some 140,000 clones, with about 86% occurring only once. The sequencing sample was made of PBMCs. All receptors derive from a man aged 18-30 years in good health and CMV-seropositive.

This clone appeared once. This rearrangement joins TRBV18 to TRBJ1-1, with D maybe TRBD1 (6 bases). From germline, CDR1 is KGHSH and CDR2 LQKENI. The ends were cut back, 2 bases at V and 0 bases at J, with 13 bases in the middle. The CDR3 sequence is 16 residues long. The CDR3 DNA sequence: TGTGCCAGCTCACCAAAGTTGACAGGCATGAACACTGAAGCTTTCTTT. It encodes CASSPKLTGMNTEAFF.

CDR3 sequence (DNA): TGTGCCAGCACCCGACAGGGGACTGCCTACGAGCAGTACTTC. This translates into CASTRQGTAYEQYF. The chain recombines TRBV6-5 with TRBJ2-7; 8 nucleotides match TRBD1. V was pared by 7 bases and J by 2 bases, with 7 bases of the junction left unmatched. The CDR3 has 14 residues. Germline-derived CDR1 and CDR2 are MNHEY and SVGAGI.

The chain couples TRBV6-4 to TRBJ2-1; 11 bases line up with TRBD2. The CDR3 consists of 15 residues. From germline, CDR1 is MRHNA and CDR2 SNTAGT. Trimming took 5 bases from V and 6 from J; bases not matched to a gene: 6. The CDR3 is CASSLSGGAPNEQFF. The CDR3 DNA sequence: TGTGCCAGCAGTCTTAGCGGGGGGGCCCCCAATGAGCAGTTCTTC.

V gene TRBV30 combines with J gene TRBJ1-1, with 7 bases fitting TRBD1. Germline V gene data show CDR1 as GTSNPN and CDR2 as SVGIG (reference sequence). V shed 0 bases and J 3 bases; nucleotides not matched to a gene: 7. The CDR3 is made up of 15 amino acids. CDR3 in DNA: TGTGCCTGGAGTGTTAAGGGGGCAGGGGACACTGAAGCTTTCTTT. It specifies CAWSVKGAGDTEAFF.

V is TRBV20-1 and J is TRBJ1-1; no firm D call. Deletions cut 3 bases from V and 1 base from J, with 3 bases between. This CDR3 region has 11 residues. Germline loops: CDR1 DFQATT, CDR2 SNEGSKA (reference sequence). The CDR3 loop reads CSARRNTEAFF. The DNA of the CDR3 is TGCAGTGCTAGGAGGAACACTGAAGCTTTCTTT.

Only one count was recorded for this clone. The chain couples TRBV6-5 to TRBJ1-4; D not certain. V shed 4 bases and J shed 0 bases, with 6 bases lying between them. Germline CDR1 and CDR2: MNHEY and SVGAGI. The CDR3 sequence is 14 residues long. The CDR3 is CASSSEATNEKLFF. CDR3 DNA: TGTGCCAGCAGTTCTGAGGCAACTAATGAAAAACTGTTTTTT.

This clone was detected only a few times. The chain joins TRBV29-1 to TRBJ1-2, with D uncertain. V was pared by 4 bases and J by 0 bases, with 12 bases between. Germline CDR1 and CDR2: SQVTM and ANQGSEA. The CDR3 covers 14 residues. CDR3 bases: TGCAGCGTTGGTAACACCGGGACTAACTATGGCTACACCTTC. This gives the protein CSVGNTGTNYGYTF. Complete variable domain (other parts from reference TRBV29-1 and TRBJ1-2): SAVISQKPSRDICQRGTSLTIQCQVDSQVTMMFWYRQQPGQSLTLIATANQGSEATYESGFVIDKFPISRPNLTFSTLTVSNMSPEDSSIYLCSVGNTGTNYGYTFGSGTRLTVV.

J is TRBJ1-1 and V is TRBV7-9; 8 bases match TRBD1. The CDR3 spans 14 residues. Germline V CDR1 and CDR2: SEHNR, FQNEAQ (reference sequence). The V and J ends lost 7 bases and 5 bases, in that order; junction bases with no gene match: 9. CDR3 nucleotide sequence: TGTGCCAGCAACCTCCAGGGGGCTGGGACTGAAGCTTTCTTT. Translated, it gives CASNLQGAGTEAFF.

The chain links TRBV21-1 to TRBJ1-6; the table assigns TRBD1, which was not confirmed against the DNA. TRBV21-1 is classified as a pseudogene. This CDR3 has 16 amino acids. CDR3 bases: TGTGCCAGCAGCACTCCTCGGACAGGGGACAATTCACCCCTCCACTTT. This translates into CASSTPRTGDNSPLHF.

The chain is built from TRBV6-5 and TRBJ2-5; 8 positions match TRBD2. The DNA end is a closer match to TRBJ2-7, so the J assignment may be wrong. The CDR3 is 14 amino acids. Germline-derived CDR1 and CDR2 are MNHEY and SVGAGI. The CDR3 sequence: CASSYGTSSYEQYF. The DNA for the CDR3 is TGTGCCAGCAGTTACGGGACTAGCTCCTACGAGCAGTACTTC.

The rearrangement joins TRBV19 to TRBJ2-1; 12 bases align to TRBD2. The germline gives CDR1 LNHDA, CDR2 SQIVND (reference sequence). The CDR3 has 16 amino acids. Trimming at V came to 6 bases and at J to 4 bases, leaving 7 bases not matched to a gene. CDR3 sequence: CASRRLAGVGYNEQFF. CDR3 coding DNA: TGTGCCAGTAGAAGACTAGCGGGAGTCGGTTACAATGAGCAGTTCTTC.

CDR3 DNA sequence: TGTGCCAGCAGCTTGCTGGGGTTAGCGGGATCCCCAGATACGCAGTATTTT. It specifies CASSLLGLAGSPDTQYF. The rearrangement uses TRBV5-6 and TRBJ2-3, with TRBD2 matching 8 bases. The CDR3 sequence is 17 residues long. V lost 1 base, J lost 4 bases, and 11 bases stayed unmatched. Germline V gene sequence: CDR1 SGHDT, CDR2 YYEEEE.

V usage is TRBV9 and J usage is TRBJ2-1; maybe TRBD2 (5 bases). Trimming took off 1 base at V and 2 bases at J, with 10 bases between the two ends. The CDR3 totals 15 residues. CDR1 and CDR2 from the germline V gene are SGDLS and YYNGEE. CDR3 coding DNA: TGTGCCAGCAGCGTAACCCCCGGGACCTACAATGAGCAGTTCTTC. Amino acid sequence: CASSVTPGTYNEQFF.

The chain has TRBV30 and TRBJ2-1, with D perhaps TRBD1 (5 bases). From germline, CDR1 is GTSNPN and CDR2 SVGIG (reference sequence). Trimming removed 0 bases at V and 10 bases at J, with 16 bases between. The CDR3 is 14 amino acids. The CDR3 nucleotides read TGTGCCTGGAGTGTATCGTACCCCCAGGGCGAGCAGTTCTTC. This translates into CAWSVSYPQGEQFF.

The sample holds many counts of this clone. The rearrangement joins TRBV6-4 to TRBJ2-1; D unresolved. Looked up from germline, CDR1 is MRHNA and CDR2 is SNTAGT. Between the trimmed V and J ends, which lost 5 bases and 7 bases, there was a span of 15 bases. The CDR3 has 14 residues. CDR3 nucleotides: TGTGCCAGCAGTTTGCGGCCGAGTGTTAATGAGCAGTTCTTC. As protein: CASSLRPSVNEQFF.

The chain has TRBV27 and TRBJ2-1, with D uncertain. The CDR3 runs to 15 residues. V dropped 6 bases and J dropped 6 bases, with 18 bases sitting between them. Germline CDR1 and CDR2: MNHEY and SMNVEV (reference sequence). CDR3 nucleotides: TGTGCCAGCAGCCCCGCAGTCTTATCGGGCAATGAGCAGTTCTTC. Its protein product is CASSPAVLSGNEQFF.

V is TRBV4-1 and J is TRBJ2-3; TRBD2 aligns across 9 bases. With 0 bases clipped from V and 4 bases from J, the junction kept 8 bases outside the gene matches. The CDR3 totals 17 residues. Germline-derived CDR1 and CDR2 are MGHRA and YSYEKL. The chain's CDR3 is CASSQEGAGGPPDTQYF. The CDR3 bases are TGCGCCAGCAGCCAAGAAGGGGCGGGAGGGCCCCCAGATACGCAGTATTTT.

CDR3: CASSHEGTSPSDEQFF. As DNA, the CDR3 is TGTGCCAGCAGCCATGAAGGGACTAGCCCTTCGGATGAGCAGTTCTTC. The V call is TRBV9, the J call TRBJ2-1, with 9 bases fitting TRBD2. Germline V lookup: CDR1 SGDLS, CDR2 YYNGEE. With V trimmed by 4 bases and J by 8 bases, 13 bases remained unmatched. The CDR3 consists of 16 residues. The entire variable domain, with the rest obtained from reference TRBV9 and TRBJ2-1, is as follows: DSGVTQTPKHLITATGQRVTLRCSPRSGDLSVYWYQQSLDQGLQFLIQYYNGEERAKGNILERFSAQQFPDLHSELNLSSLELGDSALYFCASSHEGTSPSDEQFFGPGTRLTVL.

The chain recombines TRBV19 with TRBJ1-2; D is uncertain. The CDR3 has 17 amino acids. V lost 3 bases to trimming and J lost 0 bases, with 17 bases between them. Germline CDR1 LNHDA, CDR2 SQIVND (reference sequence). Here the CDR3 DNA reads TGTGCCAGTAGTATGGCCCCCCGTCAAGCGGCTAACTATGGCTACACCTTC. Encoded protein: CASSMAPRQAANYGYTF.

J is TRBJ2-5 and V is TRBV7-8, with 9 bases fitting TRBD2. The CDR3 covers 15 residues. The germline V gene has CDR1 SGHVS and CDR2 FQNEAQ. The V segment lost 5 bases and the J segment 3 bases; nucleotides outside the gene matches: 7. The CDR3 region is CASSGVGLAKETQYF. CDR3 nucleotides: TGTGCCAGCAGCGGAGTAGGACTAGCGAAAGAGACCCAGTACTTC.